Following are 5 T cell receptor beta chains from one sample sequenced in a study of blood T cell repertoires in COVID-19. The protocol was immunoSEQ multiplex PCR, while the TCRdb copy is restricted to in-frame clones and leaves out a portion. The profile shows approximately 180,000 clones, roughly 89% of them singletons. The source material was PBMCs or T cells enriched from blood (not recorded which). These receptors all stem from a woman between 40 and 50 years old with acute COVID-19.

The gene calls are TRBV4-1 and TRBJ1-4; D is uncertain. Germline-derived CDR1 and CDR2 are MGHRA and YSYEKL. This CDR3 comprises 17 residues. Trimming stripped 0 bases from V and 0 bases from J, with 11 bases between. The CDR3 spells CASSQDLQYATNEKLFF. The CDR3 DNA reads TGCGCCAGCAGCCAAGATCTCCAGTATGCAACTAATGAAAAACTGTTTTTT.

The V call is TRBV30, the J call TRBJ2-6, with D maybe TRBD2 (5 bases). The CDR3 sequence is 15 residues long. V gave up 4 bases and J gave up 0 bases, with 10 bases separating them. Germline CDR1 GTSNPN, CDR2 SVGIG (reference sequence). In DNA form, the CDR3 reads TGTGCCTGGAATCCAGGAGGCTCTGGGGCCAACGTCCTGACTTTC. Its translation: CAWNPGGSGANVLTF.

The chain has TRBV7-2 and TRBJ2-7; TRBD2 aligns across 10 bases. Germline trimming cut 1 base from V and 1 base from J; bases unmatched to any gene: 7. The CDR3 consists of 17 residues. The germline CDR1 and CDR2 sequences are SGHTA and FQGNSA. CDR3 loop: CASSLESASGGSYEQYF. The CDR3 DNA follows: TGTGCCAGCAGCTTAGAATCAGCTAGCGGGGGTTCCTACGAGCAGTACTTC.

The CDR3 DNA is TGTGCCAGCGGCTTAGGGGTGGGTAGCGGGATTGATGAGCAGTTCTTC. Translation: CASGLGVGSGIDEQFF. J is TRBJ2-1 and V is TRBV27; 8 nucleotides match TRBD2. After removal of 8 bases from V and 8 bases from J, the junction contained 17 bases not matched to a gene. The CDR3 consists of 16 residues. The germline gives CDR1 MNHEY, CDR2 SMNVEV (reference sequence).

The chain couples TRBV4-1 to TRBJ2-7, with a possible D match to TRBD1 (6 bases). The CDR3 extends over 13 amino acids. Germline loops: CDR1 MGHRA, CDR2 YSYEKL. Trimming removed 3 bases from V and 5 bases from J, with 11 bases in between. CDR3 DNA sequence: TGCGCCAGCAGCCAGCTGGGGGCAGACGAGCAGTACTTC. It translates to CASSQLGADEQYF.